Ten or more counts support the clone carrying this TCR beta chain. HTBI primers from iRepertoire and Arm-PCR of CDR3 regions yielded the TCR beta libraries. MiXCR, applied by TCRdb to the multiplex PCR reads, yields one record per CDR3 protein. The table lists roughly 500,000 distinct CDR3 sequences, 14% of them singletons. The sample comes from a study of regulatory T cells in long-lasting Graves disease. CDR1 is SEHNR and CDR2 is FQNEAQ in the germline V gene (reference sequence). The CDR3 extends over 13 amino acids. V was clipped by 4 bases and J by 4 bases, with 10 bases between them. Time point defined: newly diagnosed GD, antithyroid drugs for less than 3 months. Making the TCR library involved RNA that had been extracted from PBMCs. The sample was also reused in another study, on T cells in Graves' hyperthyroidism and ophthalmopathy.

This specimen consisted of peripheral blood mononuclear cells (PBMCs), obtained at new diagnosis, from a patient treated with antithyroid drugs. The chain couples TRBV7-9 to TRBJ1-1; D is unresolved. This TCR derives from a woman aged 50 to 65 with Graves disease. The CDR3 loop reads CASSSQTLTEAFF. CDR3 sequence (DNA): TGTGCCAGCAGCTCCCAGACGCTCACTGAAGCTTTCTTT.